Listed below are T cell receptor beta chains from one sample, sequenced in a study of CD8+ T cells in alopecia areata. Profiling relied on immunoSEQ multiplex PCR, and the TCRdb table lists in-frame clones only, not all of them. The repertoire holds fewer than 250,000 clones, 60% seen once, with over 0.9% in the top ten. The sample was CD4+ T cells sorted from blood, taken at week 24, from a patient treated with tofacitinib. The receptors come from a human donor with alopecia areata. The CDR3 runs from the conserved cysteine through the conserved F or W. The D gene is left open where the match is weak. The listing skips clone size in some rows; elsewhere it reads once, few, many or a size class.

abundance	v_gene	j_gene	d_gene	CDR3aa	CDR3nt
-	TRBV6-1	TRBJ2-7	-	CASQRFSSYEQYF	TGTGCCAGCCAACGATTCAGCTCCTACGAGCAGTACTTC
-	TRBV15	TRBJ2-7	-	CATSRETGEQYF	TGTGCCACCAGCAGAGAAACGGGCGAGCAGTACTTC
few	TRBV19	TRBJ2-1	-	CASNAQGGEQFF	TGTGCCAGTAACGCACAGGGCGGTGAGCAGTTCTTC
-	TRBV7-2	TRBJ2-3	-	CASTKGGGAADTQYF	TGTGCCAGCACCAAGGGCGGAGGGGCCGCAGATACGCAGTATTTT
-	TRBV4-3	TRBJ1-5	-	CASSQGTYNQPQHF	TGCGCCAGCAGCCAGGGGACCTACAATCAGCCCCAGCATTTT
-	TRBV9	TRBJ1-1	TRBD1	CASLGQGDFF	TGTGCCAGCCTGGGACAGGGGGATTTCTTT
-	TRBV29-1	TRBJ1-2	-	CSVGGIGRGYGYTF	TGCAGCGTTGGAGGGATAGGGCGCGGGTATGGCTACACCTTC
-	TRBV5-1	TRBJ1-6	-	CASSLPGNSPLHF	TGCGCCAGCAGCTTACCGGGTAATTCACCCCTCCACTTT
few	TRBV2	TRBJ1-2	TRBD1	CASTKSRTGDGYTF	TGTGCCAGCACTAAATCCCGGACAGGTGATGGCTACACCTTC
-	TRBV2	TRBJ1-2	-	CASSATIFSGGGYTF	TGTGCCAGCAGTGCCACTATCTTCAGTGGGGGTGGCTACACCTTC
-	TRBV7-9	TRBJ2-1	TRBD1	CASSLSRGSYNEQFF	TGTGCCAGCAGCTTAAGCAGGGGGTCCTACAATGAGCAGTTCTTC
-	TRBV21-1	TRBJ1-1	-	CARRDTKAFF	TGTGCCAGACGGGACACTAAAGCTTTCTTT
once	TRBV7-9	TRBJ2-1	-	CASSFREDTYNEQFF	TGTGCCAGCAGCTTCAGGGAAGATACCTACAATGAGCAGTTCTTC
few	TRBV29-1	TRBJ2-5	TRBD1	CSASGQGQETQYF	TGCAGCGCCAGCGGACAGGGACAAGAGACCCAGTACTTC
-	TRBV7-9	TRBJ1-1	-	CASSLSFLDTEAFF	TGTGCCAGCAGCCTATCGTTCCTAGACACTGAAGCTTTCTTT
once	TRBV2	TRBJ1-1	-	CASIIRGLGTEAFF	TGTGCCAGCATCATCAGGGGTTTGGGAACTGAAGCTTTCTTT
-	TRBV5-1	TRBJ2-3	-	CASSQGAVGTDTQYF	TGCGCCAGCAGCCAAGGGGCAGTTGGCACAGATACGCAGTATTTT
-	TRBV7-2	TRBJ1-5	-	CASSLGTDKPQHF	TGTGCCAGCAGCTTGGGGACCGACAAGCCCCAGCATTTT
-	TRBV5-8	TRBJ1-5	TRBD1	CASSLGDRGRGQPQHF	TGTGCCAGCAGCTTGGGGGACAGGGGGCGCGGGCAGCCCCAGCATTTT
-	TRBV29-1	TRBJ1-4	-	CSVLYEKLFF	TGCAGCGTGCTTTATGAAAAACTGTTTTTT
-	TRBV11-2	TRBJ2-2	-	CASSLAGNTGELFF	TGTGCCAGCAGCTTAGCAGGGAACACCGGGGAGCTGTTTTTT
-	TRBV19	TRBJ2-6	-	CASSPGRGTGANVLTF	TGTGCCAGTAGTCCCGGGCGAGGAACTGGGGCCAACGTCCTGACTTTC
-	TRBV5-1	TRBJ2-2	-	CASSLDREAGELFF	TGCGCCAGCAGCTTGGACAGGGAAGCCGGGGAGCTGTTTTTT
-	TRBV5-1	TRBJ2-1	-	CASSSGTEPNEQFF	TGCGCCAGCAGCTCAGGGACTGAACCCAATGAGCAGTTCTTC
-	TRBV25-1	TRBJ1-1	-	CASRSRGEGTEAFF	TGTGCCAGCAGGAGCCGCGGGGAGGGCACTGAAGCTTTCTTT
-	TRBV5-6	TRBJ2-5	-	CASSLEGSQETQYF	TGTGCCAGCAGCTTGGAAGGCAGCCAAGAGACCCAGTACTTC
-	TRBV7-2	TRBJ2-5	-	CASSSRRTFQETQYF	TGTGCCAGCAGCTCAAGACGGACCTTTCAAGAGACCCAGTACTTC
-	TRBV11-2	TRBJ2-5	-	CASSLPLGTGETQYF	TGTGCCAGCAGCCTCCCTCTGGGGACCGGGGAGACCCAGTACTTC
-	TRBV5-1	TRBJ2-5	-	CASSLEGSGAVETQYF	TGCGCCAGCAGCTTGGAAGGGTCGGGGGCCGTGGAGACCCAGTACTTC
once	TRBV15	TRBJ2-1	-	CATSRDQGRSEQFF	TGTGCCACCAGCAGAGATCAGGGGCGGAGTGAGCAGTTCTTC
-	TRBV4-3	TRBJ1-5	TRBD1	CASSQAPTQGAQPQHF	TGCGCCAGCAGCCAAGCCCCAACTCAGGGGGCTCAGCCCCAGCATTTT
-	TRBV4-3	TRBJ2-1	-	CASSQPAYNEQFF	TGCGCCAGCAGCCAACCAGCATACAATGAGCAGTTCTTC
-	TRBV5-1	TRBJ1-1	-	CASSLDRVVPEAFF	TGCGCCAGCAGCTTGGACAGGGTTGTTCCTGAAGCTTTCTTT
-	TRBV6-5	TRBJ1-1	-	CASVDSPSNTEAFF	TGTGCCAGCGTTGACAGTCCCTCGAACACTGAAGCTTTCTTT
-	TRBV29-1	TRBJ2-7	-	CSGGDTRYEQYF	TGCAGCGGCGGGGACACTCGCTACGAGCAGTACTTC
-	TRBV7-2	TRBJ1-5	TRBD1	CASSSDRVGDQPQHF	TGTGCCAGCAGTTCTGACAGGGTGGGGGATCAGCCCCAGCATTTT
-	TRBV7-9	TRBJ2-7	-	CASSSGIHLYEQYF	TGTGCCAGCAGCTCGGGAATACACCTCTACGAGCAGTACTTC
-	TRBV7-2	TRBJ1-5	-	CASSFEQGRHQPQHF	TGTGCCAGCAGCTTCGAACAGGGAAGGCATCAGCCCCAGCATTTT
-	TRBV9	TRBJ2-3	TRBD2	CASSLGTSSDAQYF	TGTGCCAGCAGCCTAGGGACTAGTTCAGACGCGCAGTATTTT
-	TRBV27	TRBJ2-3	-	CASSARPGSDTQYF	TGTGCCAGCAGTGCTCGACCAGGGTCAGATACGCAGTATTTT
-	TRBV5-6	TRBJ1-2	-	CASSLLTGMGLGYTF	TGTGCCAGCAGCTTGCTAACAGGAATGGGGCTTGGCTACACCTTC
-	TRBV25-1	TRBJ1-2	-	CASSETLLGSPYGYTF	TGTGCCAGCAGTGAGACCCTCCTGGGATCGCCTTATGGCTACACCTTC
-	TRBV27	TRBJ1-2	-	CASSSGRLYGYTF	TGTGCCAGCAGTTCGGGACGGCTCTATGGCTACACCTTC
few	TRBV11-2	TRBJ1-6	-	CASSSEYGNSPLHF	TGTGCCAGCAGCTCCGAGTACGGGAATTCACCCCTCCACTTT
few	TRBV7-8	TRBJ1-3	-	CASSAGEAKNTIYF	TGTGCCAGCAGTGCCGGCGAGGCTAAAAACACCATATATTTT
-	TRBV5-1	TRBJ2-1	-	CASSLQGTATYNEQFF	TGCGCCAGCAGCTTGCAGGGTACCGCAACCTACAATGAGCAGTTCTTC
-	TRBV29-1	TRBJ1-3	-	CSVRGSGNTIYF	TGCAGCGTCCGAGGGTCTGGAAACACCATATATTTT
few	TRBV27	TRBJ2-7	-	CASSLVGSYEQYF	TGTGCCAGCAGTCTGGTGGGCTCCTACGAGCAGTACTTC
-	TRBV15	TRBJ2-3	-	CATSIPSTDTQYF	TGTGCCACCAGTATACCTAGCACAGATACGCAGTATTTT
-	TRBV4-1	TRBJ2-1	TRBD1	CASTNDRVSYNEQFF	TGCGCCAGCACCAACGACAGGGTGTCCTACAATGAGCAGTTCTTC
-	TRBV6-5	TRBJ1-1	-	CASTATTNTEAFF	TGTGCCAGCACAGCGACAACCAACACTGAAGCTTTCTTT
-	TRBV30	TRBJ1-2	TRBD1	CAWAGTGSNYGYTF	TGTGCCTGGGCCGGGACAGGGTCTAACTATGGCTACACCTTC
-	TRBV10-2	TRBJ1-5	-	CASSDRVDQPQHF	TGCGCCAGCAGTGATCGCGTGGATCAGCCCCAGCATTTT